The 26 T cell receptor beta chains reported below all come from one sample, sequenced in a study of T cells in Graves' hyperthyroidism and ophthalmopathy. Template material for amplifying TCR beta CDR3 regions consisted of RNA transcripts. The TCR CDR3 first-round RT-PCR relied on the HTBI primer set. One entry per CDR3 protein results from TCRdb running MiXCR on the multiplex PCR reads. The table lists over 500,000 distinct CDR3 sequences, approximately 15% of them singletons. Sequencing was carried out using blood. These receptors all come from a woman aged 40 to 55 with Graves' hyperthyroidism.

This clonotype was counted ten times or more. The chain joins TRBV5-1 to TRBJ2-7; maybe TRBD2 (6 bases). CDR3 length equals 14 residues. Germline lookup yields CDR1 SGHRS and CDR2 YFSETQ. Trimming shortened V by 5 bases and J by 2 bases, and 14 bases separated the two germline ends. The CDR3 spells CASSGSGGTYEQYF. The CDR3 nucleotides are TGCGCCAGCAGTGGTAGCGGCGGAACCTACGAGCAGTACTTC. The full variable domain, in which reference TRBV5-1 and TRBJ2-7 provide the parts outside the CDR3, is KAGVTQTPRYLIKTRGQQVTLSCSPISGHRSVSWYQQTPGQGLQFLFEYFSETQRNKGNFPGRFSGRQFSNSRSEMNVSTLELGDSALYLCASSGSGGTYEQYFGPGTRLTVT.

In its sample, this clonotype was seen a few times. The chain recombines TRBV5-1 with TRBJ2-7, with D hard to call. The CDR3 has 13 residues. The germline V gene encodes CDR1 SGHRS and CDR2 YFSETQ. Trimming took off 5 bases at V and 2 bases at J, with 11 bases between the two ends. The CDR3 loop is CASSGSDPYEQYF. The CDR3 DNA is TGCGCCAGCAGTGGGTCAGACCCCTACGAGCAGTACTTC. Drawing the rest from reference TRBV5-1 and TRBJ2-7, the complete variable domain is KAGVTQTPRYLIKTRGQQVTLSCSPISGHRSVSWYQQTPGQGLQFLFEYFSETQRNKGNFPGRFSGRQFSNSRSEMNVSTLELGDSALYLCASSGSDPYEQYFGPGTRLTVT.

This clonotype was seen just once. A much bigger clone sits one base away, suggesting this may be a read error. The CDR3 protein is CASSLGTYYNLPLHF. CDR3 in DNA: TGTGCCAGCAGCTTAGGGACTTACTATAATTTACCCCTCCACTTT. The V call is TRBV11-2, the J call TRBJ1-6; D is uncertain. Germline lookup yields CDR1 SGHAT and CDR2 FQNNGV. The CDR3 spans 15 residues. The variable domain in full, with the rest retrieved from reference TRBV11-2 and TRBJ1-6, is EAGVAQSPRYKIIEKRQSVAFWCNPISGHATLYWYQQILGQGPKLLIQFQNNGVVDDSQLPKDRFSAERLKGVDSTLKIQPAKLEDSAVYLCASSLGTYYNLPLHFGNGTRLTVT.

This clonotype was seen repeatedly, ten times or more. The gene calls are TRBV7-2 and TRBJ2-1; tentatively, D is TRBD1 (6 bases). V lost 1 base, J lost 15 bases, and 10 bases lay in between. CDR1 is SGHTA and CDR2 is FQGNSA in the germline V gene. CDR3 size: 11 residues. In DNA, the CDR3 is TGTGCCAGCAGCTTAGGTCCCAGGGGGTTCTTC. Its translation: CASSLGPRGFF.

The chain combines TRBV20-1 with TRBJ2-3, with D perhaps matching TRBD1 (6 bases). CDR3 length: 15 amino acids. Germline V CDR1 and CDR2: DFQATT, SNEGSKA (reference sequence). V lost 6 bases and J lost 4, with 20 bases in between. CDR3 loop: CSAPPGRGSSDTQYF. The CDR3 nucleotides read TGCAGTGCCCCCCCGGGCAGGGGTTCCTCAGATACGCAGTATTTT.

This clonotype was detected a few times. The CDR3 coding sequence is TGTGCCAGCAGTAACCCGGGGTCTTCCGGGACTCGGCTCCACTTT. Its translation is CASSNPGSSGTRLHF. The gene calls are TRBV6-1 and TRBJ1-6, with D perhaps matching TRBD1 (5 bases). This CDR3 is 15 amino acids long. Trimming stripped 5 bases from V and 16 bases from J, with 24 bases between. Per the germline V gene, CDR1 is MNHNS and CDR2 is SASEGT.

V gene TRBV10-3 combines with J gene TRBJ2-5; 8 nucleotides line up with TRBD2. CDR3 size: 16 residues. The V segment lost 2 bases and the J segment 5 bases; nucleotides outside the gene matches: 10. In germline, CDR1 is ENHRY, CDR2 SYGVKD. The DNA of the CDR3 is TGTGCCATCAGTGAGGGAAGCGGGAGTTTGAAGGAGACCCAGTACTTC. The encoded protein is CAISEGSGSLKETQYF.

This clonotype was detected many times. The V call is TRBV5-1, the J call TRBJ2-2, with D uncertain. Between the trimmed V and J ends, which lost 4 bases and 5 bases, there was a span of 12 bases. Germline CDR1 SGHRS, CDR2 YFSETQ. The CDR3 covers 14 residues. This CDR3 is CASSPLKETGELFF. The CDR3 nucleotides are TGCGCCAGCAGCCCACTAAAGGAGACCGGGGAGCTGTTTTTT.

This clonotype has only a few counts. The chain carries TRBV24-1 and TRBJ2-1; D gene uncertain. Trimming removed 1 base at V and 10 bases at J, with 7 bases between. The CDR3 covers 12 residues. Germline V CDR1 and CDR2: KGHDR, SFDVKD. The CDR3 region is CATSDFGREQFF. The CDR3 DNA is TGTGCCACCAGTGATTTTGGCAGGGAGCAGTTCTTC.

This chain connects TRBV27 to TRBJ1-3; 8 bases agree with TRBD1. J gave up 4 bases and V 6 bases, and 11 bases lay outside the gene matches. The CDR3 covers 16 residues. Germline V gene lookup returns CDR1 MNHEY and CDR2 SMNVEV (reference sequence). The CDR3 reads CASSLSGQAMGNTIYF. CDR3 in DNA: TGTGCCAGCAGCCTTTCGGGACAGGCGATGGGAAACACCATATATTTT.

In this sample, this clonotype turned up many times. The CDR3 bases are TGTGCCAGCAGCCAACGTCACAGGGGGGGCGGAGAGACCCAGTACTTC. Its translation is CASSQRHRGGGETQYF. J is TRBJ2-5 and V is TRBV7-8; a weak D match, TRBD1 (8 bases). CDR1 is SGHVS and CDR2 is FQNEAQ in the germline V gene. The CDR3 spans 16 residues. The ends were cut back, 5 bases at V and 4 bases at J, with 20 bases in the middle.

Ten or more counts support this clonotype. The J gene is TRBJ2-7, the V gene TRBV5-1; D is possibly TRBD1 (5 bases). Trimming cost V 2 bases and J 3 bases, with 12 bases left between them. The CDR3 runs 14 residues. In germline, CDR1 is SGHRS, CDR2 YFSETQ. The chain's CDR3 is CASSFGQKLYEQYF. In nucleotides, the CDR3 is TGCGCCAGCAGCTTTGGACAAAAACTCTACGAGCAGTACTTC.

This clonotype showed up many times. The genes are TRBV7-2 and TRBJ2-1, with 11 nucleotides matching TRBD2. Losses at the gene ends were 1 base for V and 8 bases for J; bases not matched to a gene: 10. CDR1 and CDR2 from the germline V gene are SGHTA and FQGNSA. CDR3 length: 17 amino acids. CDR3 sequence reads: CASSLVRVAGGNYEQFF. The CDR3 DNA follows: TGTGCCAGCAGCTTAGTACGAGTAGCGGGAGGGAACTATGAGCAGTTCTTC.

This clonotype has a count of ten or more. The J gene is TRBJ1-5, the V gene TRBV5-1, with 8 nucleotides matching TRBD1. The CDR3 runs 14 residues. Germline V gene lookup returns CDR1 SGHRS and CDR2 YFSETQ. With 6 bases clipped from V and 2 bases from J, the junction kept 4 bases outside the gene matches. CDR3 region: CASTVDRGNQPQHF. CDR3 DNA: TGCGCCAGCACCGTGGACAGGGGCAATCAGCCCCAGCATTTT.

This clonotype was picked up many times. The chain employs TRBV3-1 and TRBJ2-1, with 9 bases lining up with TRBD2. The CDR3 contains 16 residues. Looked up from germline, CDR1 is LGHDT and CDR2 is YNNKEL (reference sequence). Trimming at V came to 0 bases and at J to 4 bases, leaving 4 bases not matched to a gene. The CDR3 protein is CASSQDLAGEYNEQFF. CDR3 DNA sequence: TGTGCCAGCAGCCAAGACTTAGCGGGAGAGTACAATGAGCAGTTCTTC.

This clonotype was observed at least ten times. The chain combines TRBV7-9 with TRBJ2-7; D not certain. The CDR3 spans 13 residues. Germline CDR1 is SEHNR and CDR2 is FQNEAQ (reference sequence). Trimming removed 5 bases at V and 3 bases at J, with 11 bases between. The CDR3 spells CASSDDLIYEQYF. In DNA, the CDR3 is TGTGCCAGCAGCGACGACTTGATCTACGAGCAGTACTTC.

The sample holds a few counts of this clonotype. The V call is TRBV12-3 or TRBV12-4, the J call TRBJ1-1; 8 nucleotides agree with TRBD1. There are 14 residues in the CDR3. The junction had 6 bases not matched to a gene; V was cut back by 6 bases and J by 3 bases. The CDR3 DNA follows: TGTGCCAGCAGCTATACAGGGGGGGACACTGAAGCTTTCTTT. This gives the protein CASSYTGGDTEAFF.

This clonotype was seen a handful of times. V is TRBV14 and J is TRBJ2-2, with 7 bases matching TRBD2. The length of the CDR3 is 16 residues. The V segment lost 0 bases and the J segment 7 bases; nucleotides outside the gene matches: 8. CDR1 and CDR2 from the germline V gene are SGHDN and FVKESK. The CDR3 here is CASSQESYGGYGELFF. The CDR3 DNA reads as TGTGCCAGCAGCCAAGAATCCTACGGGGGGTACGGGGAGCTGTTTTTT.

The chain recombines TRBV6-1 with TRBJ2-7, with a tentative D call TRBD2 (5 bases). Trimming pared 5 bases from V and 4 bases from J, leaving 9 bases between. Germline V gene data show CDR1 as MNHNS and CDR2 as SASEGT. The CDR3 has 12 residues. The CDR3 DNA reads as TGTGCCAGCAGTAACACGGGGTACGAGCAGTACTTC. Translating gives CASSNTGYEQYF.

The chain combines TRBV9 with TRBJ2-2; D is ambiguous. Between the trimmed V and J ends, which lost 0 bases and 4 bases, there was a span of 16 bases. The CDR3 runs to 17 residues. The germline V gene has CDR1 SGDLS and CDR2 YYNGEE. CDR3 in DNA: TGTGCCAGCAGCGTAGACTGGGAAAGCAGCTTCACCGGGGAGCTGTTTTTT. Its protein product is CASSVDWESSFTGELFF.

In this sample, this clonotype turned up many times. The chain couples TRBV12-5 to TRBJ1-2; D might be TRBD1 (6 bases). V was pared by 0 bases and J by 4 bases, with 21 bases between. Germline V gene data show CDR1 as LGHNT and CDR2 as FRNRAP. The length of the CDR3 is 18 residues. DNA of the CDR3: TGTGCTAGTGGTTTGGTAGTGGGGGGCGGGAGTAAGGGCTATGGCTACACCTTC. Amino acids: CASGLVVGGGSKGYGYTF.

This clonotype came up many times. The chain combines TRBV6-5 with TRBJ2-5; TRBD1 matches 11 bases. The V gene's germline CDR1 is MNHEY and CDR2 SVGAGI. CDR3 length: 16 amino acids. V shed 0 bases, J shed 4 bases, and the junction held 4 bases outside the gene matches. The chain's CDR3 is CASSYSGQGVRETQYF. CDR3 sequence (DNA): TGTGCCAGCAGTTACTCGGGACAGGGGGTCCGAGAGACCCAGTACTTC.

In this sample, this clonotype turned up many times. The chain has TRBV20-1 and TRBJ2-7; TRBD1 might be the D (6 bases). The ends were cut back, 1 base at V and 3 bases at J, with 22 bases in the middle. Germline V CDR1 and CDR2: DFQATT, SNEGSKA (reference sequence). This CDR3 is built from 17 residues. CDR3 amino acids: CSARVVSGAGAIYEQYF. In DNA, the CDR3 is TGCAGTGCTAGAGTAGTGAGTGGGGCAGGGGCGATCTACGAGCAGTACTTC.

This clonotype has only a few counts. V and J are TRBV20-1 and TRBJ1-4; D gene ambiguous. V was shortened by 1 base and J by 4 bases, with 7 bases between the two germline ends. The CDR3 consists of 13 residues. Germline values: CDR1 DFQATT, CDR2 SNEGSKA (reference sequence). CDR3 amino acids: CSARGSFNEKLFF. The DNA of the CDR3 is TGCAGTGCTAGAGGATCGTTTAATGAAAAACTGTTTTTT.

This clonotype was seen ten or more times. This chain links TRBV5-1 with TRBJ2-7; tentatively, D is TRBD1 (5 bases). Germline assignment: CDR1 SGHRS and CDR2 YFSETQ. Deletions cut 4 bases from V and 3 bases from J, with 14 bases between. This CDR3 comprises 14 residues. In nucleotides, the CDR3 is TGCGCCAGCAGCCAGGGATCTGCTGGCTACGAGCAGTACTTC. Protein: CASSQGSAGYEQYF.

Many counts were recorded for this clonotype. The chain couples TRBV2 to TRBJ2-2; maybe TRBD1 (5 bases). The CDR3 has 12 residues. CDR1 SNHLY and CDR2 FYNNEI come from the germline V gene. The V end was cut by 7 bases, the J end by 4 bases, with 7 bases between. CDR3 bases: TGTGCCAGCATTCAGGGCACCGGGGAGCTGTTTTTT. The encoded protein is CASIQGTGELFF. Variable domain in full (rest from reference TRBV2 and TRBJ2-2): EPEVTQTPSHQVTQMGQEVILRCVPISNHLYFYWYRQILGQKVEFLVSFYNNEISEKSEIFDDQFSVERPDGSNFTLKIRSTKLEDSAMYFCASIQGTGELFFGEGSRLTVL.